This TCR beta chain was profiled in a study of cytomegalovirus exposure and HLA in healthy donors. PCR involved 60 Vbeta and 13 Jbeta primers. The method was immunoSEQ multiplex PCR; TCRdb's version includes in-frame clones alone and lacks a portion of them. The sample has fewer than 250,000 clones, 87% seen once. Note on this clone: Its cognate antigen is unknown.

Regarding the study as a whole: When a later analysis compared HLA-associated TCR beta chains with equally common others, the HLA-associated chains turned out to be more clonally expanded and to have lower generation probabilities. The authors confirmed in vitro that a few CMV-associated chains were specific for CMV antigens.

V lost 4 bases and J lost 7, with 16 bases in between. Germline CDR1 reads SGHAT; CDR2 reads FQNNGV. This CDR3 has 15 residues. V usage is TRBV11-2 and J usage is TRBJ1-4; D is possibly TRBD1 (5 bases). This TCR came from a man younger than 45 in good health and CMV-seronegative. The sample taken for sequencing was PBMCs. CDR3: CASSYDSIRSEKLFF. DNA for the CDR3: TGTGCCAGCAGCTACGACAGCATAAGGAGTGAAAAACTGTTTTTT.